The 5 T cell receptor beta chains presented below share a single source sample, sequenced in a study of blood T cell repertoires in COVID-19. Measured with immunoSEQ multiplex PCR; TCRdb has only the in-frame clones, and not every one. The sample lists a few hundred thousand clones, 86% occurring once. Sample: peripheral blood. The source of these receptors is a man aged 45-60 years with acute or convalescent COVID-19.

The J gene is TRBJ1-5, the V gene TRBV7-2; D not resolved. Germline CDR1 and CDR2: SGHTA and FQGNSA. The ends were cut back, 4 bases at V and 7 bases at J, with 14 bases in the middle. The CDR3 consists of 14 residues. The CDR3, as DNA: TGTGCCAGCAGCTCGGACTTATCGAGGCAGCCCCAGCATTTT. Its protein product is CASSSDLSRQPQHF.

This clone came up once. This chain connects TRBV7-9 to TRBJ2-1; TRBD1 aligns across 11 bases. Trimming at V came to 0 bases and at J to 6 bases, leaving 10 bases not matched to a gene. The V gene's germline CDR1 is SEHNR and CDR2 FQNEAQ (reference sequence). This CDR3 is built from 18 residues. The CDR3 sequence is CASSLARDRGSFSNEQFF. The CDR3 DNA reads as TGTGCCAGCAGCTTAGCCCGGGACAGGGGGTCCTTCAGCAATGAGCAGTTCTTC.

The rearrangement links TRBV7-2 to TRBJ1-1; TRBD1 is a possible D gene (5 bases). Per germline, CDR1 SGHTA and CDR2 FQGNSA. CDR3 length: 13 residues. Trimming removed 3 bases at V and 4 bases at J, with 9 bases between. This chain's CDR3 is CASSFRQSTEAFF. The CDR3 bases are TGTGCCAGCAGCTTCAGACAGAGCACTGAAGCTTTCTTT.

The table lists this clone with a count of one. This chain connects TRBV5-1 to TRBJ1-2; 7 bases agree with TRBD1. V dropped 0 bases and J dropped 3; count of bases not matched to a gene: 5. Germline CDR1 reads SGHRS; CDR2 reads YFSETQ. This CDR3 has 15 amino acids. CDR3 protein: CASSLGGQTYYGYTF. CDR3 nucleotides: TGCGCCAGCAGCTTGGGGGGACAGACTTACTATGGCTACACCTTC.

The sample holds one count of this clone. The chain links TRBV6-4 to TRBJ1-5; D is unresolved. CDR1 and CDR2 (germline): MRHNA, SNTAGT. V shed 2 bases and J shed 4 bases, with 9 bases lying between them. The CDR3 is 14 residues long. CDR3: CASSDGPQNQPQHF. CDR3 in DNA: TGTGCCAGCAGTGACGGCCCCCAAAATCAGCCCCAGCATTTT.